This T cell receptor (beta chain) was profiled in a study of blood T cell repertoires in COVID-19. Whole-study context: From the United States, Italy and Spain came samples of acute and convalescent COVID-19. T cells, B-cell-depleted T cells, or PBMCs provided the cDNA or gDNA that served as material.

TCRdb's table, derived via immunoSEQ multiplex PCR, lists solely in-frame clones and lacks some. The sample holds roughly 290,000 clones, 70% to 90% seen once. The sample was PBMCs or T cells enriched from blood (not recorded which). This TCR was sampled from a man aged 30-40 years who had recovered from COVID-19.

CDR3 region: CASSSPDRDGNTIYF. CDR3 bases: TGTGCCAGCAGTTCCCCGGACAGAGACGGAAACACCATATATTTT. V is TRBV6-6 and J is TRBJ1-3; possible D gene TRBD1, 6 bases. This CDR3 is 15 amino acids long. Trimming shortened V by 4 bases and J by 4 bases, and 14 bases separated the two germline ends. CDR1 is MNHNY, CDR2 SVGAGI, per germline (reference sequence).